The T cell receptor beta chain described here comes from a study of blood T cell repertoires in COVID-19. Background on the study: COVID-19 samples, acute and convalescent, were from the United States, Italy and Spain.

Trimming removed 7 bases from V and 2 bases from J; junction bases left unmatched: 4. The CDR3 has 14 residues. The germline CDR1 and CDR2 sequences are MDHEN and SYDVKM. This clone was recorded a few times. Using immunoSEQ multiplex PCR, the repertoire was profiled, and TCRdb retains in-frame clones only, with some absent. The sample lists 150,000 to 200,000 clones, around four fifths occurring once. The sample comprised peripheral blood. The clonotype was recovered from a woman older than 75 with active or convalescent COVID-19. This rearrangement joins TRBV28 to TRBJ1-5, with 8 bases lining up with TRBD1. The DNA of the CDR3 is TGTGCCAGCAACAGGGGGAGAGGCAATCAGCCCCAGCATTTT. This translates into CASNRGRGNQPQHF.